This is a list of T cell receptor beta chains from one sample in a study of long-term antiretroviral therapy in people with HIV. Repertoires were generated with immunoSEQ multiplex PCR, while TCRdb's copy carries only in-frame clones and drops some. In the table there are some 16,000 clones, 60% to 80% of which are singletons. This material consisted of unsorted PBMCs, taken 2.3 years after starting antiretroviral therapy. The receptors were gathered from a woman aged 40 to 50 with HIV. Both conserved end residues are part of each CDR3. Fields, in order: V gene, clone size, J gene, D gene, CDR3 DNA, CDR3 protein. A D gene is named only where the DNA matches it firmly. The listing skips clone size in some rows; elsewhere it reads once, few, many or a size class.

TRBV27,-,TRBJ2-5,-,TGTGCCAGCAGTTTATCTGGCTTGGCTCGGGAGACCCAGTACTTC,CASSLSGLARETQYF
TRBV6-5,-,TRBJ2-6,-,TGTGCCAGCAGTTACGTAAGGGTCTCTGGGGCCAACGTCCTGACTTTC,CASSYVRVSGANVLTF
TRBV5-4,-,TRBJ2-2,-,TGTGCCAGCAGACACGCCAAACCCCAACAGGTTATCACCGGGGAGCTGTTTTTT,CASRHAKPQQVITGELFF
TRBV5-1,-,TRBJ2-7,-,TGCGCCAGCAGCTTGGCGACAGGAGAGGCCTACGAGCAGTACTTC,CASSLATGEAYEQYF
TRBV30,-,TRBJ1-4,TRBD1,TGTGCCTGGAGTGGGACAGGGTTTGGGAAACTGTTTTTT,CAWSGTGFGKLFF
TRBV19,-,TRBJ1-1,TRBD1,TGTGCCACCTCAGGGGGCTACACTGAAGCTTTCTTT,CATSGGYTEAFF
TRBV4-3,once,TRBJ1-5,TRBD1,TGCGCCAGCAGCGTCGGACAGGGGAATCAGCCCCAGCATTTT,CASSVGQGNQPQHF
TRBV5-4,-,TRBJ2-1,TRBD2,TGTGCCAGCAGCCATCCAGCGGGGTTTAGCAATGAGCAGTTCTTC,CASSHPAGFSNEQFF
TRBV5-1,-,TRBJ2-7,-,TGCGCCAGCAGCTTGGCGGTTAGCGGCACCTACGAGCAGTACTTC,CASSLAVSGTYEQYF
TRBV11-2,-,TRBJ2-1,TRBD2,TGTGCCAGCAGCCTAACCGGGACTAGCGGGAGGAAAATTAACAATGAGCAGTTCTTC,CASSLTGTSGRKINNEQFF
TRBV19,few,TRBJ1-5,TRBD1,TGTGCCAGTAGCCAGACGACAGGGTTCTTCAATCAGCCCCAGCATTTT,CASSQTTGFFNQPQHF
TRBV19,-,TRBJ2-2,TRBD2,TGTGCCAGTAGTATAGGGTTAGCGGGAGTGGCGGGGGAGCTGTTTTTT,CASSIGLAGVAGELFF
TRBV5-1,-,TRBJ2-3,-,TGCGCCAGCAGCTTGGCCGTGGGGGAGAATTGGGATACGCAGTATTTT,CASSLAVGENWDTQYF
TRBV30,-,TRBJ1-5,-,TGTGCCTGGAGTGTCCCCCCGTATACAGGCTATCAGCCCCAGCATTTT,CAWSVPPYTGYQPQHF
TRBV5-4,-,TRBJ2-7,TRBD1,TGTGCCAGCAGTGGGGGGGACAGGGGAAATTACGAGCAGTACTTC,CASSGGDRGNYEQYF
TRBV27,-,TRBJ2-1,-,TGTGCCAGCAGTTTAAGGGCTATCGGGGGGCCCGATGAGCAGTTCTTC,CASSLRAIGGPDEQFF
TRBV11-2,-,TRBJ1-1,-,TGTGCCAGCAGCTCCCCTGCTTACACTGAAGCTTTCTTT,CASSSPAYTEAFF
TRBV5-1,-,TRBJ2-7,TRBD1,TGCGCCAGCAGCTTGGCGGCAGGGGGTCCCTACGAGCAGTACTTC,CASSLAAGGPYEQYF
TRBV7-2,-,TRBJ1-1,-,TGTGCCAGCAGCCCAGGCGGGCAAAGTAACACTGAAGCTTTCTTT,CASSPGGQSNTEAFF
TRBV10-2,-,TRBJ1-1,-,TGCGCCAGCAGTCAGGGGACTGAAGCTTTCTTT,CASSQGTEAFF
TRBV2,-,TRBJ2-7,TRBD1,TGTGCCAGCAGTGAAGCGGCCGGGACAGGGATATTGTACGAGCAGTACTTC,CASSEAAGTGILYEQYF
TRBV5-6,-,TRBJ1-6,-,TGTGCCAGCAGCTTAAGAGGAACTAATTCACCCCTCCACTTT,CASSLRGTNSPLHF
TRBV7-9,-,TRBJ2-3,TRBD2,TGTGCCAGCAGCCGCGCCGTGGGAGCGGGAAGCACAGATACGCAGTATTTT,CASSRAVGAGSTDTQYF
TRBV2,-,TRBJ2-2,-,TGTGCCAGCACCCTGGGTCCTGAAACCGGGGAGCTGTTTTTT,CASTLGPETGELFF
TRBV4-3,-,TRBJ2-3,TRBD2,TGCGCCAGCAGCCAAGAATCTAGCGGGGCGCGCGGTACGCAGTATTTT,CASSQESSGARGTQYF
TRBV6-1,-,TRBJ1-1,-,TGTGCCAGCAGTGAATGGGGGGTGAACACTGAAGCTTTCTTT,CASSEWGVNTEAFF
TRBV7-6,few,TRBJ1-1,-,TGTGCCAGCAGCTGGGGGGACACCACTGAAGCTTTCTTT,CASSWGDTTEAFF
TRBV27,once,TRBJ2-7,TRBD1,TGTGCCAGCAGTTTAGGGGACAGGGCAAAGCGGCAGTACTTC,CASSLGDRAKRQYF
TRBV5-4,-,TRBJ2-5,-,TGTGCCAGCAGCTTGAGGGGTCAAGAGACCCAGTACTTC,CASSLRGQETQYF
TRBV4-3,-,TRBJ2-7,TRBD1,TGCGCCAGCAGCCAAGATTCAGGGACAGGCTACGAGCAGTACTTC,CASSQDSGTGYEQYF
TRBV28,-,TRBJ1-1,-,TGTGCCAGCACTCCTAACCGGGACAAAGCTTTCTTT,CASTPNRDKAFF
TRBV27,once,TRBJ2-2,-,TGTGCCACCCGAAGACGGGGAACGAACACCGGGGAGCTGTTTTTT,CATRRRGTNTGELFF
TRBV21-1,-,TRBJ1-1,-,TGTGCCAGCAGCGCTCAGACAGGGCCCAGACCAATGAACACTGAAGCTTTCTTT,CASSAQTGPRPMNTEAFF
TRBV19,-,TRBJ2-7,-,TGTGCCAGTAGTGCCCGAAACTCCTACGAGCAGTACTTC,CASSARNSYEQYF
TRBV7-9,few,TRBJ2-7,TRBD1,TGTGCCAGCAGCTTAACGTTAGTGGGGACAGTAGACTACGAGCAGTACTTC,CASSLTLVGTVDYEQYF
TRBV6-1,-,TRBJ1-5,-,TGTGCCAGCAGACCAGGCGTTCAGCCCCAGCATTTT,CASRPGVQPQHF
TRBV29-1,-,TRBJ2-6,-,TGCAGCGTTAACGGAGGGACTTCCCGGGGGGGGGCCAACGTCCTGACTTTC,CSVNGGTSRGGANVLTF
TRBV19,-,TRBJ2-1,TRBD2,TGTGCCAGTAGTATTGGACTAGCGGGAGGGCAGCGGTCGAATGAGCAGTTCTTC,CASSIGLAGGQRSNEQFF
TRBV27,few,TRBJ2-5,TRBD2,TGTGCCAGCAGTTTGTTAGCGGGAGGGACGAAGACCCAGTACTTC,CASSLLAGGTKTQYF
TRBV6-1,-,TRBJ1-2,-,TGTGCCAGCAGTGAACTAGACGGTAACTATGGCTACACCTTC,CASSELDGNYGYTF
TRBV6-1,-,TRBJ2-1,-,TGTGCCAGCAGTGATCCCGAAATCCACCCCCCCAATGAGCAGTTCTTC,CASSDPEIHPPNEQFF
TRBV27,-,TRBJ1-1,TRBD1,TGTGCCAGCAGTTTATTGGGGACAGAGAACACTGAAGCTTTCTTT,CASSLLGTENTEAFF
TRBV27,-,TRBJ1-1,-,TGTGCCAGCAGTCAAGTGGGGGGGGGCCTGAACACTGAAGCTTTCTTT,CASSQVGGGLNTEAFF
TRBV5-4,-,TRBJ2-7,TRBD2,TGTGCCAGCACCACCTCCCGGGACTACTCCTACGAGCAGTACTTC,CASTTSRDYSYEQYF
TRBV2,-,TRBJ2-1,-,TGTGCCAGCAGTAGCCGGGTCTTCTACAATGAGCAGTTCTTC,CASSSRVFYNEQFF
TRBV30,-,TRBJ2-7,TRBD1,TGTGCCTGGTCACAGGGGGCATTCTACGAGCAGTACTTC,CAWSQGAFYEQYF
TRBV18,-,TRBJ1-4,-,TGTGCCAGCTCACCATCAGGGACAACTAATGAAAAACTGTTTTTT,CASSPSGTTNEKLFF
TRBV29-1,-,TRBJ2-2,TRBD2,TGCAGCGTAGCTTTCCTGGGACTAGCGGGAGGATCGACCGGGGAGCTGTTTTTT,CSVAFLGLAGGSTGELFF
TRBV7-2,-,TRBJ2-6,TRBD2,TGTGCCAGCAGCGCAAGGACTAGCGGTTCTGGGGCCAACGTCCTGACTTTC,CASSARTSGSGANVLTF